This T cell receptor beta chain is from a study of blood T cell repertoires in COVID-19. Study-level information: The origin of the acute and convalescent COVID-19 samples was the United States, Italy and Spain.

The protocol was immunoSEQ multiplex PCR, while the TCRdb copy is restricted to in-frame clones and leaves out a portion. The data contain roughly 160,000 clones, roughly 80% of them seen just once; the ten biggest clones take up around 6%. Trimming left V 4 bases short and J 2 bases short, with 21 bases between. The CDR3 is made up of 18 amino acids. Germline V gene lookup returns CDR1 SGDLS and CDR2 YYNGEE. This clone was picked up one time. This clonotype originated in a woman in her thirties or forties with acute COVID-19. Sequences were obtained from PBMCs or T cells enriched from blood (not recorded which). The chain employs TRBV9 and TRBJ2-2, with D perhaps matching TRBD2 (6 bases). The CDR3 nucleotides read TGTGCCAGCAGCTCCCGATCCTTAGCGGAAAGAAACACCGGGGAGCTGTTTTTT. This codes for CASSSRSLAERNTGELFF.